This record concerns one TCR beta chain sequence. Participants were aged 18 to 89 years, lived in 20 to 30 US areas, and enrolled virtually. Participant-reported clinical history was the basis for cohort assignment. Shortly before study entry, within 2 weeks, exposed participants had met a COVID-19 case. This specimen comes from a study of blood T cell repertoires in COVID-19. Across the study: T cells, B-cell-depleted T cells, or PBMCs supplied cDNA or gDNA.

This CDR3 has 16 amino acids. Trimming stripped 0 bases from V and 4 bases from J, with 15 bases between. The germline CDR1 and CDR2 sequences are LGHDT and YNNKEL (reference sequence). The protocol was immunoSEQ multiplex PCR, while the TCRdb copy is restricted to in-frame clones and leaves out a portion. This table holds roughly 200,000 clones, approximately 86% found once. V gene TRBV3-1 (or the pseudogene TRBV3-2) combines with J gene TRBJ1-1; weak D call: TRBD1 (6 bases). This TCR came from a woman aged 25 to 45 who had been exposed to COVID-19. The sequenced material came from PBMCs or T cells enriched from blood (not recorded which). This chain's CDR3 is CASSQDLRGRVTEAFF. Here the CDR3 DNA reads TGTGCCAGCAGCCAAGATTTGCGGGGGCGTGTCACTGAAGCTTTCTTT.